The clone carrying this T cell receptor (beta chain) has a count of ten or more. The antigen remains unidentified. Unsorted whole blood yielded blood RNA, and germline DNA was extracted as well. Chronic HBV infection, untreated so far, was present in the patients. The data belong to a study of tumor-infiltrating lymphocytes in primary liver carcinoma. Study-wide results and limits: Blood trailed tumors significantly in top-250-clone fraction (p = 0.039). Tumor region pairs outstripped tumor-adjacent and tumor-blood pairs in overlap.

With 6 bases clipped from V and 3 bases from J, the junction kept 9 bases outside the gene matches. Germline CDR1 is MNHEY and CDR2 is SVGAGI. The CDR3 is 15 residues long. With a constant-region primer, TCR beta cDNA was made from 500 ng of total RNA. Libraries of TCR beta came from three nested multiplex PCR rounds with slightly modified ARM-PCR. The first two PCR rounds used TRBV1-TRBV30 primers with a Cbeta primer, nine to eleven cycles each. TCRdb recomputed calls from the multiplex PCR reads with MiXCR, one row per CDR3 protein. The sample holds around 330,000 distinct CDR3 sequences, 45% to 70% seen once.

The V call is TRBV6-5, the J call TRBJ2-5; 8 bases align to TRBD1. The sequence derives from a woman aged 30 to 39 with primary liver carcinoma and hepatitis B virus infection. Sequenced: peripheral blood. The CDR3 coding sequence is TGTGCCAGCAGGGAAAGGGACAGGTTCAAAGAGACCCAGTACTTC. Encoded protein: CASRERDRFKETQYF.